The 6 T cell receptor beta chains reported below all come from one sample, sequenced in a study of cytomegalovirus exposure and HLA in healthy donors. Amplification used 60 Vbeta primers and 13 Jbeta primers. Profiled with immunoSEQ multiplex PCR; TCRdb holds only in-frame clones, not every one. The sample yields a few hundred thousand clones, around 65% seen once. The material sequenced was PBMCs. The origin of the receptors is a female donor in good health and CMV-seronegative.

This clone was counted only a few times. Here the CDR3 reads CASSLTQGYYGYTF. The DNA of the CDR3 is TGTGCCAGCAGTTTAACACAGGGATACTATGGCTACACCTTC. The chain combines TRBV28 with TRBJ1-2, with D perhaps TRBD1 (6 bases). The CDR3 has 14 residues. Germline-derived CDR1 and CDR2 are MDHEN and SYDVKM. Trimming left V 2 bases short and J 3 bases short, with 10 bases between.

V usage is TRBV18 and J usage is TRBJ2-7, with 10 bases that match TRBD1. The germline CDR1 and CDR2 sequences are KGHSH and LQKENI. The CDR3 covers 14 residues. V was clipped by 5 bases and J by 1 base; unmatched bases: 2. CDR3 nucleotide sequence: TGTGCCAGCTCATGGGGACAGGGGTCCTACGAGCAGTACTTC. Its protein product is CASSWGQGSYEQYF. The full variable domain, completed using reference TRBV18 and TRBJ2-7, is NAGVMQNPRHLVRRRGQEARLRCSPMKGHSHVYWYRQLPEEGLKFMVYLQKENIIDESGMPKERFSAEFPKEGPSILRIQQVVRGDSAAYFCASSWGQGSYEQYFGPGTRLTVT.

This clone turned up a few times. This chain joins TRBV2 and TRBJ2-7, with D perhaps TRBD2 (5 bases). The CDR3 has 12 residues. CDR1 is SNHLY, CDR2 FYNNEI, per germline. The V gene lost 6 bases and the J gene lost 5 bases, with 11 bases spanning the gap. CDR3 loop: CASSRAGNEQYF. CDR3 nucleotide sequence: TGTGCCAGCAGCCGGGCGGGTAACGAGCAGTACTTC.

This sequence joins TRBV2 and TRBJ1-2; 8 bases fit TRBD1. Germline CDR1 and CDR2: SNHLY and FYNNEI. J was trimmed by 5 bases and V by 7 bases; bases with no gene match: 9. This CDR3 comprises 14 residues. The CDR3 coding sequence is TGTGCCAGCACTCCACAGGGGGGAAGGTATGGCTACACCTTC. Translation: CASTPQGGRYGYTF.

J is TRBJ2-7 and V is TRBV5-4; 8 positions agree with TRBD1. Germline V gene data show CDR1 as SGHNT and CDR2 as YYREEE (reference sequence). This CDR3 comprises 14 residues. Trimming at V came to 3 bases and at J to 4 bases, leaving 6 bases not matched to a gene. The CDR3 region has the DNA TGTGCCAGCAGCTCAGGGGGCAATAGGTACGAGCAGTACTTC. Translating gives CASSSGGNRYEQYF.

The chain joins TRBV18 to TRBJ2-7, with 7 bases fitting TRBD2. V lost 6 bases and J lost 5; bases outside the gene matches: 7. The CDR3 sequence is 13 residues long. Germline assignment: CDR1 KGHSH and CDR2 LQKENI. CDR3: CASSPGLVDEQYF. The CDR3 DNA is TGTGCCAGCTCTCCCGGACTAGTCGACGAGCAGTACTTC.